The following is a T cell receptor (beta chain) sequence with its context. Each CDR3 protein gets one entry after TCRdb re-called the 5' RACE reads with MiXCR. This table holds roughly 600,000 distinct CDR3 sequences, more than 15% found once. Trimming cost V 6 bases and J 3 bases, with 16 bases left between them. Germline V gene sequence: CDR1 MNHEY, CDR2 SVGEGT. The CDR3 consists of 15 residues. The data were taken from a study of T-cell memory formation after mild COVID-19. The sample was PBMCs or a T cell subset sorted from them (not recorded which). The origin of this receptor is an adult woman who had mild COVID-19 (a few samples of this study predate the infection). Cell type and time point are not known. V gene TRBV6-2 or TRBV6-3 combines with J gene TRBJ2-3; tentative D call: TRBD2 (6 bases). The CDR3 DNA follows: TGTGCCAGCAGCTACCTACCACTAGCAACAGATACGCAGTATTTT. This codes for CASSYLPLATDTQYF.